The TCR beta chain described here comes from a study of T cell repertoires in cytomegalovirus infection. Study outcomes and limitations: Totalled public TCR beta family frequency picked out people who carried CMV plus the relevant HLA.

TCRdb recomputed calls from the reads with MiXCR, one row per CDR3 protein. The table records fewer than 200,000 distinct CDR3 sequences, 14% of them present only once. The V end was cut by 4 bases, the J end by 5 bases, with 20 bases between. Germline V gene sequence: CDR1 DFQATT, CDR2 SNEGSKA (reference sequence). CDR3 length: 15 residues. This clonotype was picked up many times. Its antigen is not known. This clonotype was sampled from a human donor in good health (CMV status not recorded). Some clones in this sample may be carry-over from other donors' samples. Sequences were obtained from PBMCs. The gene calls are TRBV20-1 and TRBJ2-5, with D possibly matching TRBD2 (5 bases). CDR3 DNA sequence: TGCAGTGCTATCCCACCAGGAGAAACGGGGGAGACCCAGTACTTC. This gives the protein CSAIPPGETGETQYF.